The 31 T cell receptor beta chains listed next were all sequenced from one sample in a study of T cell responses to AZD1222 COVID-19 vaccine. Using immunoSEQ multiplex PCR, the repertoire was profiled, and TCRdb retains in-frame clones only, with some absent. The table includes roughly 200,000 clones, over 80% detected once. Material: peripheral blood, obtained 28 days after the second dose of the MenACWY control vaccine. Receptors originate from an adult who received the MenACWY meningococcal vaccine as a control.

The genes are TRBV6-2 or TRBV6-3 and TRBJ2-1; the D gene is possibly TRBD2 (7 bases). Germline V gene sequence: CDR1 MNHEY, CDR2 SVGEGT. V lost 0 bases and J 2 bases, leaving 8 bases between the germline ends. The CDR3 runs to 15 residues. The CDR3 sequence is CASSYSGGAYNEQFF. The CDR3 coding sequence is TGTGCCAGCAGTTACTCAGGGGGGGCCTACAATGAGCAGTTCTTC.

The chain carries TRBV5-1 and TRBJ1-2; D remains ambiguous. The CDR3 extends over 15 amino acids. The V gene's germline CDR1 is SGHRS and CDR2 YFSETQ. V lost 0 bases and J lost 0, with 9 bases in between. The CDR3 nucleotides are TGCGCCAGCAGCTTGGAGGCAGGTGCTAACTATGGCTACACCTTC. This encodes CASSLEAGANYGYTF.

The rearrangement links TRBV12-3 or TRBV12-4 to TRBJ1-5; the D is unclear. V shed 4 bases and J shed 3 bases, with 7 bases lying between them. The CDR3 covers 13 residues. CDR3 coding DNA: TGTGCCAGCAGTTCCCGCCTCAATCAGCCCCAGCATTTT. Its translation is CASSSRLNQPQHF.

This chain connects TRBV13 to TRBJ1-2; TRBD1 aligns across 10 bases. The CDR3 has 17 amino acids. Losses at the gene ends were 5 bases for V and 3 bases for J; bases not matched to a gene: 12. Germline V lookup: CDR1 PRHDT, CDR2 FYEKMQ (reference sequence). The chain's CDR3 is CASSTAGRQGAHYGYTF. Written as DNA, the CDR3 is TGTGCCAGCAGCACCGCAGGCCGACAGGGGGCTCACTATGGCTACACCTTC.

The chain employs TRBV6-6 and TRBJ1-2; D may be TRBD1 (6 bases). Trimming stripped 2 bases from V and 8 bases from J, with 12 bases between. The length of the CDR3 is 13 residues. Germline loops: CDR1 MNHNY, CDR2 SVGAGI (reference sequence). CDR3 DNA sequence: TGTGCCAGCAGTTACCAAACAGGGACCGGCTACACCTTC. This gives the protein CASSYQTGTGYTF.

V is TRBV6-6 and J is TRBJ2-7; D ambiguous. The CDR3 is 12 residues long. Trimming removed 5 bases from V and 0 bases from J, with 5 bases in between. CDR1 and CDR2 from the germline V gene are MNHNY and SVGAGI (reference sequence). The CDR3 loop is CASSKSSYEQYF. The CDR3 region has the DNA TGTGCCAGCAGTAAGAGCTCCTACGAGCAGTACTTC.

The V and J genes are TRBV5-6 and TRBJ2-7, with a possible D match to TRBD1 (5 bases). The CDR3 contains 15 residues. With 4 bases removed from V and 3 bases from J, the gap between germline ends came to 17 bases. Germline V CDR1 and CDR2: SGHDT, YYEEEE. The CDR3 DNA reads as TGTGCCAGCAGCCCCCGGCAGGGTGGTATCTACGAGCAGTACTTC. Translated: CASSPRQGGIYEQYF.

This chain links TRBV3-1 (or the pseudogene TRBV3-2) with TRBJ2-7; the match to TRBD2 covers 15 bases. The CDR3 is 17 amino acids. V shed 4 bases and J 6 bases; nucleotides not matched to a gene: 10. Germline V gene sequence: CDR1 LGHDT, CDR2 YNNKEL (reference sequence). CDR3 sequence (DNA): TGTGCCAGCAGCCGCCGAAGGACTAGCGGGGGGGCCGGCGAGCAGTACTTC. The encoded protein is CASSRRRTSGGAGEQYF.

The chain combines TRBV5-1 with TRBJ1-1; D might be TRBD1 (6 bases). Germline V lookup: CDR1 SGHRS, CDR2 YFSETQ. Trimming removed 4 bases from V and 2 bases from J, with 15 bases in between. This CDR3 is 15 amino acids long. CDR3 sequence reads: CASSAQQGVNTEAFF. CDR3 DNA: TGCGCCAGCAGCGCCCAACAGGGCGTCAACACTGAAGCTTTCTTT.

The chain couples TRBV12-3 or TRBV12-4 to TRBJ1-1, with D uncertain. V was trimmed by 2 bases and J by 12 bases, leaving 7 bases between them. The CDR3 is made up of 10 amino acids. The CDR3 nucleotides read TGTGCCAGCAGTTTAACAGTCCCTTTCTTT. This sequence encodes CASSLTVPFF.

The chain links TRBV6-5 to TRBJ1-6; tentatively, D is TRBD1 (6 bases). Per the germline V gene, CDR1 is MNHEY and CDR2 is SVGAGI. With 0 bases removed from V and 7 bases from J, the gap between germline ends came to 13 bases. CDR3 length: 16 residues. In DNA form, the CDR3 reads TGTGCCAGCAGTTACTCGAGGGGGAGGAGAAATTCACCCCTCCACTTT. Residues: CASSYSRGRRNSPLHF.

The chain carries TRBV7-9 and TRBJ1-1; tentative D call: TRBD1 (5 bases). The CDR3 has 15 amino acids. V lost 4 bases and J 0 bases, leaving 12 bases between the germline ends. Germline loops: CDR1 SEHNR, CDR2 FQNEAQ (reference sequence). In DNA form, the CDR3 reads TGTGCCAGCAGCTCACAGGCAGTTCTGAACACTGAAGCTTTCTTT. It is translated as CASSSQAVLNTEAFF. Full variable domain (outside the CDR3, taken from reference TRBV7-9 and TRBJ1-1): DTGVSQNPRHKITKRGQNVTFRCDPISEHNRLYWYRQTLGQGPEFLTYFQNEAQLEKSRLLSDRFSAERPKGSFSTLEIQRTEQGDSAMYLCASSSQAVLNTEAFFGQGTRLTVV.

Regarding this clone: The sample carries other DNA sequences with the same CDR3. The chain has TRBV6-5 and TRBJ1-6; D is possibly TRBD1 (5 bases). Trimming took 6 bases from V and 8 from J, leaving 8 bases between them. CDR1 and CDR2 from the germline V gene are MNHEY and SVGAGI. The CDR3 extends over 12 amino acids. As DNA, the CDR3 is TGTGCCAGCAGGTTGGGGGATTCACCCCTCCACTTT. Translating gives CASRLGDSPLHF.

The CDR3 here is CASSFIEGGYTF. In DNA form, the CDR3 reads TGCGCCAGCAGCTTCATCGAGGGGGGCTACACCTTC. This sequence joins TRBV5-1 and TRBJ1-2; perhaps TRBD1 as D (5 bases). The CDR3 totals 12 residues. The germline V gene has CDR1 SGHRS and CDR2 YFSETQ. V dropped 2 bases and J dropped 8 bases, with 10 bases sitting between them.

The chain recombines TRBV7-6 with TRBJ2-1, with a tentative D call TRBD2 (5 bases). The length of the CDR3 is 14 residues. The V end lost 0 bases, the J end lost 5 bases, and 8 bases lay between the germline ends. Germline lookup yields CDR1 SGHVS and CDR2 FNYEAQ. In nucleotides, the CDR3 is TGTGCCAGCAGCTTAGCGTTCGGGGACAATGAGCAGTTCTTC. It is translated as CASSLAFGDNEQFF.

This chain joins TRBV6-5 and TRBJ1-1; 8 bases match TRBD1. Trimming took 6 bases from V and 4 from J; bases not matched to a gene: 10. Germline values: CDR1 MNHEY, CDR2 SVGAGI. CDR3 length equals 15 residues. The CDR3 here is CASSDRTGIPTEAFF. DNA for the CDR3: TGTGCCAGCAGCGATCGGACAGGGATCCCCACTGAAGCTTTCTTT.

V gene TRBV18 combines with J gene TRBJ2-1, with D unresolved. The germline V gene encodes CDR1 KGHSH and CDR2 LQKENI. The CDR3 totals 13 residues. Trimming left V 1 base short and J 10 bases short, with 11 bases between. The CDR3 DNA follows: TGTGCCAGCTCACCACTCTCGGTTGACGAGCAGTTCTTC. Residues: CASSPLSVDEQFF. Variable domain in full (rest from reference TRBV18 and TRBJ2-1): NAGVMQNPRHLVRRRGQEARLRCSPMKGHSHVYWYRQLPEEGLKFMVYLQKENIIDESGMPKERFSAEFPKEGPSILRIQQVVRGDSAAYFCASSPLSVDEQFFGPGTRLTVL.

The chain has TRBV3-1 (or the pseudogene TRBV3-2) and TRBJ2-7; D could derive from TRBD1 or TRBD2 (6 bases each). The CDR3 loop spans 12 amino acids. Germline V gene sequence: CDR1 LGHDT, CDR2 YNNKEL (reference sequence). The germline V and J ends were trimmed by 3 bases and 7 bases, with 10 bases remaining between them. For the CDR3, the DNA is TGTGCCAGCAGCCAGGGGGCGGGGGAGCAGTACTTC. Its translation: CASSQGAGEQYF.

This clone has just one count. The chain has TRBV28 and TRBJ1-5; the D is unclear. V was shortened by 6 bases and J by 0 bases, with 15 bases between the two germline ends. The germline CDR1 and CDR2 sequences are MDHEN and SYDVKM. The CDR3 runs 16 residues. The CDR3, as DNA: TGTGCCAGCAGCAGCCCCTCGCAGCTTAGCAATCAGCCCCAGCATTTT. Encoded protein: CASSSPSQLSNQPQHF. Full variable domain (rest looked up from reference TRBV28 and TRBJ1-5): DVKVTQSSRYLVKRTGEKVFLECVQDMDHENMFWYRQDPGLGLRLIYFSYDVKMKEKGDIPEGYSVSREKKERFSLILESASTNQTSMYLCASSSPSQLSNQPQHFGDGTRLSIL.

The CDR3 loop is CASSQVVAGGSTGELFF. Written as DNA, the CDR3 is TGTGCCAGCAGCCAAGTGGTGGCGGGGGGTTCCACCGGGGAGCTGTTTTTT. The J gene is TRBJ2-2, the V gene TRBV4-2; TRBD2 matches 8 bases. With V trimmed by 1 base and J by 4 bases, 8 bases remained unmatched. CDR1 LGHNA and CDR2 YNFKEQ come from the germline V gene. The length of the CDR3 is 17 residues.

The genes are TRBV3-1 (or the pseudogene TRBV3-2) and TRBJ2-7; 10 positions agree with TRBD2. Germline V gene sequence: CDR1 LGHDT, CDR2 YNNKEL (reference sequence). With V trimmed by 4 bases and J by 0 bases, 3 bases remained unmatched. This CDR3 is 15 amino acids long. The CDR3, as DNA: TGTGCCAGCAGCCCCACTAGCGGGGCCTCCTACGAGCAGTACTTC. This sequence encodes CASSPTSGASYEQYF.

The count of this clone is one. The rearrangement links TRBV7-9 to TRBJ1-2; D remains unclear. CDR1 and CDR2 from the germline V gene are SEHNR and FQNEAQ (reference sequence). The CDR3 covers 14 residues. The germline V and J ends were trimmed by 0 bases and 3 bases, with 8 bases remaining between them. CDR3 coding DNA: TGTGCCAGCAGCTTAGCGGCGGCCGACTATGGCTACACCTTC. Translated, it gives CASSLAAADYGYTF.

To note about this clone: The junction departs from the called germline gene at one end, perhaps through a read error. CDR3 DNA: TGTGCCTGGAGTGTACTCAGCTCCCACGAGCAGTACTTC. Translated, it gives CAWSVLSSHEQYF. The chain couples TRBV30 to TRBJ2-7; D is unresolved. This CDR3 region has 13 residues. The germline V gene has CDR1 GTSNPN and CDR2 SVGIG (reference sequence). Together with reference TRBV30 and TRBJ2-7, the CDR3 gives the full variable domain: SQTIHQWPATLVQPVGSPLSLECTVEGTSNPNLYWYRQAAGRGLQLLFYSVGIGQISSEVPQNLSASRPQDRQFILSSKKLLLSDSGFYLCAWSVLSSHEQYFGPGTRLTVT.

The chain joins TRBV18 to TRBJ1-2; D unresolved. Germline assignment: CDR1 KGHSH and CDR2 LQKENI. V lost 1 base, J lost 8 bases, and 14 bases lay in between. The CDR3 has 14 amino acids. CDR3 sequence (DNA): TGTGCCAGCTCACCACTCTCCGGGAGGGAAGGCTACACCTTC. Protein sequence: CASSPLSGREGYTF.

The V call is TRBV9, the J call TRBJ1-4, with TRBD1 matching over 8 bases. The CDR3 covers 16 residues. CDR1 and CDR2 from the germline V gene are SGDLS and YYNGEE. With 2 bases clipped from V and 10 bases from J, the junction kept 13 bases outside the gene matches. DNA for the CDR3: TGTGCCAGCAGCGTCTCTGTCGGACAGGGAAGTGGAAAACTGTTTTTT. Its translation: CASSVSVGQGSGKLFF.

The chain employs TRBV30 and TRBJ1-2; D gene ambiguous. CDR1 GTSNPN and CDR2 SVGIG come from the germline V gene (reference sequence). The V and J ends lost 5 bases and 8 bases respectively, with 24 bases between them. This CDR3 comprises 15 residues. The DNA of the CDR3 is TGTGCCTGGTCATTGGAGAGGGCTACCTGGATGGGCTACACCTTC. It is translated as CAWSLERATWMGYTF.

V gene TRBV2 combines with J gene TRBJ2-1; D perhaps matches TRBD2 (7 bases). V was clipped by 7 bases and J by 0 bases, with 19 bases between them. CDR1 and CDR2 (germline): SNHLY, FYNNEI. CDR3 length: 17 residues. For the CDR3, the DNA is TGTGCCAGCATTCTGGAGGGGGGGACTTCCTCCTACAATGAGCAGTTCTTC. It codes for CASILEGGTSSYNEQFF.

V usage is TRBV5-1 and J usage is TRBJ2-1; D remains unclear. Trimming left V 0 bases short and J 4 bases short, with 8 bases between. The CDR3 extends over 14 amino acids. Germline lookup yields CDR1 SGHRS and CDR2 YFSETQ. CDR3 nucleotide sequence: TGCGCCAGCAGCTTGGCGGAGACGTACAATGAGCAGTTCTTC. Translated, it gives CASSLAETYNEQFF.

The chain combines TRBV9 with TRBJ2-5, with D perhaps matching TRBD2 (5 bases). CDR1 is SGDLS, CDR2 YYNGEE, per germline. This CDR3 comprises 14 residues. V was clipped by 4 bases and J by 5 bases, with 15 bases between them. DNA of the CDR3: TGTGCCAGCAGCCCGGACCGAGGGTGGGAGACCCAGTACTTC. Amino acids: CASSPDRGWETQYF.

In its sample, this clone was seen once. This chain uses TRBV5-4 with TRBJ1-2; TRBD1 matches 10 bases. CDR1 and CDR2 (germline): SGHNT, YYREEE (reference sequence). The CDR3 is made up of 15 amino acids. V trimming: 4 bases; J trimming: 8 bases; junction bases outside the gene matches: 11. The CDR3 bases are TGTGCCAGCAGCCCAGACAGGGGGCTGTCGCGAGGCTACACCTTC. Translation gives CASSPDRGLSRGYTF.

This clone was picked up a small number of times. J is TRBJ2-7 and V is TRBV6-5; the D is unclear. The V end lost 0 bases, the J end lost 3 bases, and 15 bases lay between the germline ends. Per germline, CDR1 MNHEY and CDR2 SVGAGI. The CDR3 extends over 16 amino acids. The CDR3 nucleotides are TGTGCCAGCAGTTACTCGACAAGCCAACTCGGCTACGAGCAGTACTTC. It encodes CASSYSTSQLGYEQYF.